Presented here are 29 T cell receptor beta chains from one specimen sequenced in a study of identifying expanded T cells in peripheral blood. Sequencing was performed with immunoSEQ multiplex PCR; in TCRdb, only in-frame clones are kept and a portion is missing. The table includes some 100,000 clones, around 88% detected once. Sequencing used blood. The receptors were sampled from a person between 18 and 69 years old in good health.

The chain recombines TRBV10-1 with TRBJ2-1; 10 nucleotides align to TRBD1. CDR3 length: 19 amino acids. Germline lookup yields CDR1 WNHNN and CDR2 SYGVQD (reference sequence). Trimming removed 8 bases from V and 1 base from J; junction bases left unmatched: 17. This chain's CDR3 is CASPKPDRGGLESYNEQFF. CDR3 DNA: TGCGCCAGCCCAAAGCCGGACAGGGGGGGATTGGAGTCCTACAATGAGCAGTTCTTC.

The genes are TRBV19 and TRBJ1-2, with D possibly TRBD1 on 6 matching bases. Germline CDR1 LNHDA, CDR2 SQIVND (reference sequence). This CDR3 is 16 amino acids long. V was trimmed by 3 bases and J by 4 bases, leaving 18 bases between them. The CDR3 loop is CASSIESSTGLYGYTF. The CDR3 DNA reads as TGTGCCAGTAGTATCGAGTCCTCTACAGGGCTCTATGGCTACACCTTC. Full variable domain (remainder filled in from reference TRBV19 and TRBJ1-2): DGGITQSPKYLFRKEGQNVTLSCEQNLNHDAMYWYRQDPGQGLRLIYYSQIVNDFQKGDIAEGYSVSREKKESFPLTVTSAQKNPTAFYLCASSIESSTGLYGYTFGSGTRLTVV.

The chain combines TRBV18 with TRBJ2-3; 14 nucleotides line up with TRBD2. This CDR3 region has 16 residues. V was clipped by 3 bases and J by 4 bases; unmatched bases: 3. CDR1 KGHSH and CDR2 LQKENI come from the germline V gene. This chain's CDR3 is CASSPLGLAGADTQYF. The CDR3 nucleotides are TGTGCCAGCTCACCGCTGGGACTAGCGGGGGCAGATACGCAGTATTTT.

This rearrangement joins TRBV5-5 to TRBJ1-6; the D gene is possibly TRBD1 (5 bases). V was cut by 4 bases and J by 7 bases, with 15 bases left in between. The CDR3 has 15 amino acids. Germline CDR1 and CDR2: SGHKS and YYEKEE (reference sequence). The CDR3 DNA sequence: TGTGCCAGCAGCCCCATGTCGGGGGGAAATTCACCCCTCCACTTT. Protein: CASSPMSGGNSPLHF. The complete variable domain, with remaining parts taken from reference TRBV5-5 and TRBJ1-6, reads DAGVTQSPTHLIKTRGQQVTLRCSPISGHKSVSWYQQVLGQGPQFIFQYYEKEERGRGNFPDRFSARQFPNYSSELNVNALLLGDSALYLCASSPMSGGNSPLHFGNGTRLTVT.

The chain carries TRBV28 and TRBJ2-1, with 9 bases identical to TRBD1. The CDR3 extends over 14 amino acids. The germline CDR1 and CDR2 sequences are MDHEN and SYDVKM. Germline trimming cut 4 bases from V and 7 bases from J; bases unmatched to any gene: 5. The CDR3 nucleotides are TGTGCCAGCAGTTACAGGGGGCGCAGGAATGAGCAGTTCTTC. As protein: CASSYRGRRNEQFF.

This chain uses TRBV7-8 with TRBJ2-3; D is ambiguous. Germline V lookup: CDR1 SGHVS, CDR2 FQNEAQ. There are 12 residues in the CDR3. Deletions cut 0 bases from V and 6 bases from J, with 4 bases between. DNA of the CDR3: TGTGCCAGCAGCTTAGCCCGGGATACGCAGTATTTT. As protein: CASSLARDTQYF. The full variable domain, rest sourced from reference TRBV7-8 and TRBJ2-3, is GAGVSQSPRYKVAKRGQDVALRCDPISGHVSLFWYQQALGQGPEFLTYFQNEAQLDKSGLPSDRFFAERPEGSVSTLKIQRTQQEDSAVYLCASSLARDTQYFGPGTRLTVL.

Only one count was recorded for this clone. J is TRBJ2-3 and V is TRBV7-2, with TRBD1 matching 7 bases. Germline V gives CDR1 SGHTA, CDR2 FQGNSA. The CDR3 totals 14 residues. The V segment lost 5 bases and the J segment 3 bases; nucleotides outside the gene matches: 5. The CDR3 protein is CASSVYRGTDTQYF. The CDR3 DNA follows: TGTGCCAGCAGCGTCTACAGGGGTACAGATACGCAGTATTTT. Complete variable domain (other parts from reference TRBV7-2 and TRBJ2-3): GAGVSQSPSNKVTEKGKDVELRCDPISGHTALYWYRQSLGQGLEFLIYFQGNSAPDKSGLPSDRFSAERTGGSVSTLTIQRTQQEDSAVYLCASSVYRGTDTQYFGPGTRLTVL.

The chain links TRBV6-6 to TRBJ1-5; 7 nucleotides match TRBD1. V lost 7 bases to trimming and J lost 2 bases; unmatched junction nucleotides: 11. In germline, CDR1 is MNHNY, CDR2 SVGAGI (reference sequence). CDR3 length: 16 amino acids. This CDR3 is CASKNYRGRGNQPQHF. For the CDR3, the DNA is TGTGCCAGCAAGAACTACAGGGGCAGGGGCAATCAGCCCCAGCATTTT.

This clone was detected only once. The J gene is TRBJ1-1, the V gene TRBV5-1; D might be TRBD1 (6 bases). The CDR3 loop spans 15 amino acids. Deletions cut 4 bases from V and 0 bases from J, with 13 bases between. Germline values: CDR1 SGHRS, CDR2 YFSETQ. The CDR3 DNA reads as TGCGCCAGCAGCAACGGACAGATCATGAACACTGAAGCTTTCTTT. Translated: CASSNGQIMNTEAFF.

The gene calls are TRBV6-5 and TRBJ2-5; D call uncertain. Trimming took off 0 bases at V and 6 bases at J, with 5 bases between the two ends. The CDR3 length is 12 residues. Germline V gene sequence: CDR1 MNHEY, CDR2 SVGAGI. CDR3 coding DNA: TGTGCCAGCAGTTACTCAGGCCAGACCCAGTACTTC. It is translated as CASSYSGQTQYF.

This chain connects TRBV10-3 to TRBJ2-7; perhaps D is TRBD1 or TRBD2 (6 bases each). Between the trimmed V and J ends, which lost 6 bases and 4 bases, there was a span of 16 bases. Looked up from germline, CDR1 is ENHRY and CDR2 is SYGVKD. The CDR3 has 14 amino acids. The CDR3 coding sequence is TGTGCCATCAGGGACCCAGGGGAGGATTACGAGCAGTACTTC. It encodes CAIRDPGEDYEQYF.

The chain combines TRBV7-9 with TRBJ2-2; tentatively, D is TRBD2 (6 bases). The CDR3 has 17 residues. Per the germline V gene, CDR1 is SEHNR and CDR2 is FQNEAQ (reference sequence). Trimming cost V 5 bases and J 5 bases, with 21 bases left between them. DNA for the CDR3: TGTGCCAGCAGCCCGCAACGGTACCAGGGAGGAACCGGGGAGCTGTTTTTT. Amino acid sequence: CASSPQRYQGGTGELFF.

This rearrangement joins TRBV7-9 to TRBJ2-7; the match to TRBD1 covers 9 bases. Germline loops: CDR1 SEHNR, CDR2 FQNEAQ (reference sequence). The CDR3 spans 12 residues. V trimming: 5 bases; J trimming: 7 bases; junction bases outside the gene matches: 3. CDR3: CASSPTGGEQYF. CDR3 DNA: TGTGCCAGCAGCCCGACAGGGGGTGAGCAGTACTTC.

The chain links TRBV6-1 to TRBJ1-3, with D maybe TRBD1 (5 bases). The CDR3 length is 15 residues. Germline V gene sequence: CDR1 MNHNS, CDR2 SASEGT. Trimming took 7 bases from V and 0 from J, leaving 13 bases between them. CDR3 nucleotides: TGTGCCAGCATAAGGGACGGGAGCTCTGGAAACACCATATATTTT. It yields the protein CASIRDGSSGNTIYF.

V is TRBV18 and J is TRBJ2-7, with D unclear. CDR1 and CDR2 (germline): KGHSH, LQKENI. V was cut by 2 bases and J by 1 base, with 6 bases left in between. This CDR3 spans 13 amino acids. The CDR3 DNA reads as TGTGCCAGCTCACCAACCGGGTCCTACGAGCAGTACTTC. This gives the protein CASSPTGSYEQYF.

This chain links TRBV27 with TRBJ2-2, with D perhaps matching TRBD1 or TRBD2 (5 bases each). CDR3 length equals 20 residues. V lost 0 bases and J lost 5, with 25 bases in between. Germline V gives CDR1 MNHEY, CDR2 SMNVEV (reference sequence). The CDR3 DNA reads TGTGCCAGCAGTTTATCCCCCCCGTCAGGAAGGCGAGGGGATACCGGGGAGCTGTTTTTT. It is translated as CASSLSPPSGRRGDTGELFF.

The J gene is TRBJ2-2, the V gene TRBV7-2; TRBD1 or TRBD2 may be the D gene (7 bases each). Trimming removed 0 bases at V and 7 bases at J, with 18 bases between. Germline CDR1 SGHTA, CDR2 FQGNSA. The length of the CDR3 is 17 residues. CDR3 amino acids: CASSLAPGGATGGELFF. The CDR3 DNA is TGTGCCAGCAGCTTAGCCCCAGGGGGGGCCACGGGCGGGGAGCTGTTTTTT. Full variable domain (missing parts from reference TRBV7-2 and TRBJ2-2): GAGVSQSPSNKVTEKGKDVELRCDPISGHTALYWYRQSLGQGLEFLIYFQGNSAPDKSGLPSDRFSAERTGGSVSTLTIQRTQQEDSAVYLCASSLAPGGATGGELFFGEGSRLTVL.

V usage is TRBV28 and J usage is TRBJ2-2; 8 nucleotides match TRBD2. CDR1 MDHEN and CDR2 SYDVKM come from the germline V gene. With 3 bases clipped from V and 5 bases from J, the junction kept 5 bases outside the gene matches. There are 15 residues in the CDR3. CDR3 coding DNA: TGTGCCAGCAGTTTTGCGGGGGGTAGAACCGGGGAGCTGTTTTTT. This codes for CASSFAGGRTGELFF.

The gene calls are TRBV7-9 and TRBJ2-1; 9 bases agree with TRBD2. Germline V gives CDR1 SEHNR, CDR2 FQNEAQ (reference sequence). V shed 4 bases and J 2 bases; nucleotides not matched to a gene: 3. This CDR3 spans 15 amino acids. The CDR3 DNA is TGTGCCAGCAGCTCCCGCGGGGGGGCCTACAATGAGCAGTTCTTC. Its translation is CASSSRGGAYNEQFF.

This chain uses TRBV28 with TRBJ1-1, with TRBD1 as a possible D gene (5 bases). The germline V gene encodes CDR1 MDHEN and CDR2 SYDVKM. This CDR3 has 15 amino acids. Trimming pared 2 bases from V and 2 bases from J, leaving 12 bases between. The CDR3 is CASSLEAWGNTEAFF. The CDR3 region has the DNA TGTGCCAGCAGTTTAGAGGCCTGGGGCAACACTGAAGCTTTCTTT.

The V call is TRBV7-9, the J call TRBJ2-2; the D is unclear. The CDR3 length is 12 residues. The V and J ends lost 6 bases and 6 bases respectively, with 8 bases between them. Germline V gene sequence: CDR1 SEHNR, CDR2 FQNEAQ (reference sequence). Here the CDR3 DNA reads TGTGCCAGCAGTAGCTCCGCCGGGGAGCTGTTTTTT. This gives the protein CASSSSAGELFF. Full variable domain (missing parts from reference TRBV7-9 and TRBJ2-2): DTGVSQNPRHKITKRGQNVTFRCDPISEHNRLYWYRQTLGQGPEFLTYFQNEAQLEKSRLLSDRFSAERPKGSFSTLEIQRTEQGDSAMYLCASSSSAGELFFGEGSRLTVL.

This chain connects TRBV5-6 to TRBJ1-1, with D tentatively TRBD1 (5 bases). Trimming shortened V by 0 bases and J by 0 bases, and 9 bases separated the two germline ends. This CDR3 region has 15 residues. Per germline, CDR1 SGHDT and CDR2 YYEEEE. CDR3 DNA sequence: TGTGCCAGCAGCTTGGAGGCAGGGATGAACACTGAAGCTTTCTTT. Protein sequence: CASSLEAGMNTEAFF.

The rearrangement links TRBV7-6 to TRBJ2-5; D is ambiguous. The CDR3 consists of 13 residues. Germline V gene data show CDR1 as SGHVS and CDR2 as FNYEAQ. Trimming took off 1 base at V and 2 bases at J, with 5 bases between the two ends. CDR3 protein: CASSLGRQETQYF. The CDR3 nucleotides are TGTGCCAGCAGCTTAGGCAGGCAAGAGACCCAGTACTTC.

V is TRBV4-3 and J is TRBJ1-3, with D uncertain. The germline V gene encodes CDR1 LGHNA and CDR2 YSLEER. The CDR3 sequence is 16 residues long. The V and J ends lost 3 bases and 5 bases respectively, with 17 bases between them. DNA of the CDR3: TGCGCCAGCAGCCACCAAAAGCTCGCCCCGAGAAACACCATATATTTT. Its translation: CASSHQKLAPRNTIYF.

The rearrangement joins TRBV9 to TRBJ2-3; D remains unclear. This CDR3 comprises 12 residues. Germline V gene sequence: CDR1 SGDLS, CDR2 YYNGEE. V lost 4 bases and J 6 bases, leaving 9 bases between the germline ends. The CDR3, as DNA: TGTGCCAGCAGCTCACGTAGGGATACGCAGTATTTT. Amino acid sequence: CASSSRRDTQYF.

The chain carries TRBV7-9 and TRBJ2-3, with unresolved D. Germline CDR1 reads SEHNR; CDR2 reads FQNEAQ (reference sequence). The length of the CDR3 is 11 residues. Trimming cost V 5 bases and J 6 bases, with 6 bases left between them. The CDR3 spells CASSVGDTQYF. The CDR3 nucleotides read TGTGCCAGCAGCGTAGGGGATACGCAGTATTTT.

The chain is built from TRBV4-3 and TRBJ2-3; 7 bases are a match to TRBD2. The CDR3 runs 15 residues. The V and J ends lost 4 bases and 2 bases, in that order; junction bases with no gene match: 6. Germline values: CDR1 LGHNA, CDR2 YSLEER. CDR3 sequence: CASSLGGRATDTQYF. In DNA form, the CDR3 reads TGCGCCAGCAGCCTCGGAGGGAGGGCCACAGATACGCAGTATTTT.

The chain is built from TRBV2 and TRBJ1-5; no definite D call. The CDR3 covers 14 residues. Germline lookup yields CDR1 SNHLY and CDR2 FYNNEI. The ends were cut back, 7 bases at V and 4 bases at J, with 14 bases in the middle. In DNA, the CDR3 is TGTGCCAGCAACCCGACACCGCGAAATCAGCCCCAGCATTTT. Translated, it gives CASNPTPRNQPQHF.

The genes are TRBV7-8 and TRBJ2-7; D gene uncertain. The CDR3 totals 13 residues. Germline V CDR1 and CDR2: SGHVS, FQNEAQ. Trimming left V 1 base short and J 0 bases short, with 4 bases between. The CDR3 loop is CASSLVHSYEQYF. The CDR3 DNA reads as TGTGCCAGCAGCTTAGTTCACTCCTACGAGCAGTACTTC.